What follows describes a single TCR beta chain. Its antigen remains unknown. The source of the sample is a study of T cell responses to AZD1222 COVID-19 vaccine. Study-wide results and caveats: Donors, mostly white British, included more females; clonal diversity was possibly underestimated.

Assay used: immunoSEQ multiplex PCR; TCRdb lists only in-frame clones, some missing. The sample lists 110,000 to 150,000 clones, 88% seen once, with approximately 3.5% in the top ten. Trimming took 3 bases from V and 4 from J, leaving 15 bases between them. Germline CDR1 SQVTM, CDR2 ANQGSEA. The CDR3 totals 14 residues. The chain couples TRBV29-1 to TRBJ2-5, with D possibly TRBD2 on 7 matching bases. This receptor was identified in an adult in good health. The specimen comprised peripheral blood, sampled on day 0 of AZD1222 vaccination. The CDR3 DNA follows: TGCAGCGTTGACGTGGTGGGAGGGGGAGAGACCCAGTACTTC. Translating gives CSVDVVGGGETQYF.